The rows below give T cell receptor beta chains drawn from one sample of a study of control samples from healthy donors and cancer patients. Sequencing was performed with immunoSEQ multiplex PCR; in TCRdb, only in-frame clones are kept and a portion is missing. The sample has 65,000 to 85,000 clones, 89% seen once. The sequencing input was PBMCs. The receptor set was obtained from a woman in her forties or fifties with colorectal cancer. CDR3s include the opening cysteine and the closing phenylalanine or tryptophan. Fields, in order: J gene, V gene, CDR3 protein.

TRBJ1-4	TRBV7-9	CASSASRGGDRREKLFF
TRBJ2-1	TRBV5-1	CASGDTGYNEQFF
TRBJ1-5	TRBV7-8	CASSLGGDRRNQPQHF
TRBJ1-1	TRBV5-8	CASSLGRGMNTEAFF
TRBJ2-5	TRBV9	CASSARPLAGAETQYF
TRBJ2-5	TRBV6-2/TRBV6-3	CASSYRGVGVETQYF
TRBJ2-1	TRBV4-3	CASSQGRGNEQFF
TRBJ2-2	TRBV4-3	CASSQGQKNTGELFF
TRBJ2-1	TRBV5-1	CASSTGEVSNEQFF
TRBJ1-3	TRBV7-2	CASSRQGLFGNTIYF
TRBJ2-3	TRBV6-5	CASSYAGATDTQYF
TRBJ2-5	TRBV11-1	CASSRTSGEETQYF
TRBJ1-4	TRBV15	CATSRGRNNEKLFF
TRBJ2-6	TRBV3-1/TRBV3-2	CASSQDVGGSGANVLTF
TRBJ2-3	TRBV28	CASSFLSGATDTQYF
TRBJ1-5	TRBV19	CASSIEGAWQPQHF
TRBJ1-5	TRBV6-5	CASDRGGNQPQHF
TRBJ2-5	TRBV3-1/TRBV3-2	CASSQVETQYF
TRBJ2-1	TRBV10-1	CASSPGTGWDNEQFF
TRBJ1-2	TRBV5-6	CASSYNRGRRGYTF